A selection of T cell receptor beta chains follows, all from one sample in a study of cytomegalovirus exposure and HLA in healthy donors. Produced via immunoSEQ multiplex PCR; TCRdb's table is partial and in-frame only. The sample contains some 120,000 clones, around three quarters of which appear only once. The sequenced sample was PBMCs. The source of these receptors is a female donor in good health and CMV-seronegative. Each CDR3 is given without its conserved first and last residue. The order of the fields is D gene, V gene, J gene, CDR3 protein. D genes are given only for firm matches.

D: TRBD1
V: TRBV19
J: TRBJ2-1
CDR3: ASSIRRTGDYNEQF

D: TRBD1
V: TRBV7-9
J: TRBJ1-1
CDR3: ASSSSGGRTEAF

D: TRBD1
V: TRBV19
J: TRBJ1-1
CDR3: ASSIIQGQAF

D: NA
V: TRBV13
J: TRBJ2-3
CDR3: ASSFIGFNTQY

D: TRBD1
V: TRBV7-9
J: TRBJ2-1
CDR3: ASSFGQGAEQF

D: TRBD2
V: TRBV30
J: TRBJ2-5
CDR3: AWSTGTTLQETQY

D: NA
V: TRBV5-1
J: TRBJ2-3
CDR3: ASSLRAGADTDTQY

D: NA
V: TRBV19
J: TRBJ1-5
CDR3: ASTSGGQPQH

D: NA
V: TRBV11-2
J: TRBJ2-7
CDR3: ASTATYYEQY

D: NA
V: TRBV6-5
J: TRBJ2-2
CDR3: ASSLGGGLAGELF

D: NA
V: TRBV15
J: TRBJ1-2
CDR3: ATSRDWTNEDGYT

D: TRBD1
V: TRBV7-9
J: TRBJ1-1
CDR3: ASSFQPGQGTNTEAF

D: NA
V: TRBV2
J: TRBJ2-7
CDR3: ASSEAARGEQY

D: TRBD1
V: TRBV6-1
J: TRBJ2-1
CDR3: ASSEPPRPGTGGNNEQF

D: TRBD1
V: TRBV25-1
J: TRBJ1-2
CDR3: ASREGAHGYT

D: NA
V: TRBV5-6
J: TRBJ2-7
CDR3: ASSAGGSYEQY

D: TRBD1
V: TRBV2
J: TRBJ2-3
CDR3: ASMKTPPDRGPDTQY

D: TRBD2
V: TRBV6-1
J: TRBJ2-5
CDR3: ASITTSGGETQY

D: TRBD1
V: TRBV19
J: TRBJ2-2
CDR3: ASSTPGQGYSGELF

D: NA
V: TRBV4-1
J: TRBJ2-5
CDR3: ASSQTSGSGETQY

D: NA
V: TRBV6-1
J: TRBJ2-7
CDR3: ASIPQGNYEQY

D: NA
V: TRBV2
J: TRBJ2-7
CDR3: ASSEGGEGYEQY

D: TRBD1
V: TRBV7-7
J: TRBJ2-1
CDR3: ASSLSLGQGLYEQF